This passage covers 10 T cell receptor beta chains from one sample sequenced in a study of read filtering for tumor transcriptome and immune sequencing. Molecular barcoded adaptors covering alpha/delta and beta/gamma chains were used on around 370 ng RNA. TCRdb independently ran MiXCR on the reads; one entry per CDR3 protein. The table lists some 120,000 distinct CDR3 sequences, approximately 12% of them singletons. The sequenced material came from a population of CD138-negative cells sorted from bone marrow. Receptors were obtained from a donor older than 35 with multiple myeloma.

In this sample, this clonotype turned up many times. This sequence joins TRBV27 and TRBJ2-2; TRBD1 might be the D (7 bases). Trimming removed 10 bases at V and 6 bases at J, with 15 bases between. CDR3 length: 13 residues. CDR1 and CDR2 from the germline V gene are MNHEY and SMNVEV (reference sequence). DNA for the CDR3: TGTGCCACAGGGGGGTTTGGGGCCGGGGAGCTGTTTTTT. Translated: CATGGFGAGELFF.

This clonotype was picked up many times. The chain uses TRBV11-2 and TRBJ2-3, with D possibly matching TRBD2 (6 bases). CDR1 SGHAT and CDR2 FQNNGV come from the germline V gene. V was pared by 5 bases and J by 0 bases, with 9 bases between. There are 14 residues in the CDR3. CDR3 in amino acids: CASSPGTSTDTQYF. The CDR3 DNA reads TGTGCCAGCAGCCCCGGGACTAGCACAGATACGCAGTATTTT.

This clonotype was seen repeatedly, ten times or more. The chain links TRBV5-4 to TRBJ2-2; D remains ambiguous. Trimming cost V 3 bases and J 0 bases, with 12 bases left between them. The CDR3 length is 16 residues. Germline lookup yields CDR1 SGHNT and CDR2 YYREEE (reference sequence). The CDR3 DNA reads TGTGCCAGCAGCTCCGAATCCTTCGCGAACACCGGGGAGCTGTTTTTT. Its protein is CASSSESFANTGELFF.

The DNA for the CDR3 is TGTGCCAGCAGGAGGGTTGGCGGGATACAGGGGAGCTCCTACAATGAGCAGTTCTTC. This encodes CASRRVGGIQGSSYNEQFF. The genes are TRBV28 and TRBJ2-1, with a weak D call TRBD1 (7 bases). Trimming took off 6 bases at V and 0 bases at J, with 24 bases between the two ends. The CDR3 spans 19 residues. Germline V lookup: CDR1 MDHEN, CDR2 SYDVKM.

This clonotype was seen repeatedly, ten times or more. The J gene is TRBJ2-1, the V gene TRBV7-2; D not certain. The CDR3 is 16 amino acids. V was clipped by 7 bases and J by 0 bases, with 16 bases between them. The V gene's germline CDR1 is SGHTA and CDR2 FQGNSA. The CDR3 bases are TGTGCCAGCACCCCACCCCGGGCGGACTCCTACAATGAGCAGTTCTTC. The encoded protein is CASTPPRADSYNEQFF. The complete variable domain, with remaining parts taken from reference TRBV7-2 and TRBJ2-1, reads GAGVSQSPSNKVTEKGKDVELRCDPISGHTALYWYRQSLGQGLEFLIYFQGNSAPDKSGLPSDRFSAERTGGSVSTLTIQRTQQEDSAVYLCASTPPRADSYNEQFFGPGTRLTVL.

This clonotype was picked up many times. The chain employs TRBV28 and TRBJ2-6; 9 positions match TRBD1. This CDR3 is 16 amino acids long. Germline V lookup: CDR1 MDHEN, CDR2 SYDVKM. J lost 2 bases, V lost 6 bases, and 5 bases had no gene match. CDR3 region: CASSRQGDTGANVLTF. The DNA for the CDR3 is TGTGCCAGCAGCAGACAGGGGGACACTGGGGCCAACGTCCTGACTTTC.

This clonotype appeared many times. The rearrangement links TRBV29-1 to TRBJ2-5, with 11 bases that match TRBD1. The CDR3 is 15 amino acids. Germline CDR1 SQVTM, CDR2 ANQGSEA. The trim removed 4 bases at V and 4 bases at J, leaving 8 bases unmatched. CDR3 region: CSVGTGGVGGETQYF. CDR3 nucleotide sequence: TGCAGCGTTGGGACAGGGGGCGTCGGGGGAGAGACCCAGTACTTC.

This chain joins TRBV29-1 and TRBJ1-2; TRBD1 is a possible D gene (5 bases). Trimming pared 6 bases from V and 8 bases from J, leaving 16 bases between. The germline gives CDR1 SQVTM, CDR2 ANQGSEA. CDR3 size: 12 residues. CDR3 sequence (DNA): TGCAGCGTGGCCACTGGGGGTTACGGCTACACCTTC. It translates to CSVATGGYGYTF.

V usage is TRBV2 and J usage is TRBJ1-1; D is undetermined. CDR1 SNHLY and CDR2 FYNNEI come from the germline V gene. The V gene lost 8 bases and the J gene lost 9 bases, with 13 bases spanning the gap. This CDR3 has 11 residues. The CDR3 loop reads CASLKEGKAFF. CDR3 DNA sequence: TGTGCCAGCCTTAAGGAAGGTAAAGCTTTCTTT. Looking up the rest from reference TRBV2 and TRBJ1-1 gives the full variable domain: EPEVTQTPSHQVTQMGQEVILRCVPISNHLYFYWYRQILGQKVEFLVSFYNNEISEKSEIFDDQFSVERPDGSNFTLKIRSTKLEDSAMYFCASLKEGKAFFGQGTRLTVV.

This clonotype has at least ten counts. This rearrangement joins TRBV29-1 to TRBJ1-1, with TRBD1 identical over 8 bases. This CDR3 region has 13 residues. CDR1 and CDR2 (germline): SQVTM, ANQGSEA. Trimming took 6 bases from V and 0 from J; bases not matched to a gene: 3. CDR3 sequence: CSVQGDLNTEAFF. The CDR3 DNA is TGCAGCGTACAGGGGGATTTGAACACTGAAGCTTTCTTT.